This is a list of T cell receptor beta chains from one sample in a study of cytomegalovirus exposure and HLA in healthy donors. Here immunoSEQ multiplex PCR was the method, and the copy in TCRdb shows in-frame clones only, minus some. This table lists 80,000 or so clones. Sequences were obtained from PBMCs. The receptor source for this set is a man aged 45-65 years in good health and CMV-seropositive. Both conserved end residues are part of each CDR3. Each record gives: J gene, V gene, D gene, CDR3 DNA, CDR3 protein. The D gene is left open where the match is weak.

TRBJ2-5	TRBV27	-	TGTGCCAGCCTTACAGGCGAAGAGACCCAGTACTTC	CASLTGEETQYF
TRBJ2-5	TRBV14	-	TGTGCCAGCAGCCCCACCCTGGGGACTTTTCAAGAGACCCAGTACTTC	CASSPTLGTFQETQYF
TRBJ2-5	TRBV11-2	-	TGTGCCAGCAGCCCTCCCCAGGTTGGCGGGGAGACCCAGTACTTC	CASSPPQVGGETQYF
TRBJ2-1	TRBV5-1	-	TGCGCCAGCAGCTTGGGAGAGGCATACAATGAGCAGTTCTTC	CASSLGEAYNEQFF
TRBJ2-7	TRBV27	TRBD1	TGTGCCAGCAGAACGCCGGGACAGGGGTACGAGCAGTACTTC	CASRTPGQGYEQYF
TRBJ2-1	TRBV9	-	TGTGCCAGCAGCTCCCCAGGGAAGGGTGAGCAGTTCTTC	CASSSPGKGEQFF
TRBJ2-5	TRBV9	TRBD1	TGTGCCAGCAGCGCAGGGACAGGCCGAGGAGTGGTCCGGGAGACCCAGTACTTC	CASSAGTGRGVVRETQYF
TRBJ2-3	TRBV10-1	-	TGCGCCAGCAGTGAGTCGTCAGGGGCCGGCACAGATACGCAGTATTTT	CASSESSGAGTDTQYF
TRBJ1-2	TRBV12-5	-	TGTGCTAGTGGTTGGCACCCCGGAGGCTATGGCTACACCTTC	CASGWHPGGYGYTF
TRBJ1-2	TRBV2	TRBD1	TGTGCCAGCAGTGAGGGGACAGGGGGTCCCTATGGCTACACCTTC	CASSEGTGGPYGYTF
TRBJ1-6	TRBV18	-	TGTGCCAGCTCACCGGAGGAGGGATTCCATAATTCACCCCTCCACTTT	CASSPEEGFHNSPLHF
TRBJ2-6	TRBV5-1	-	TGCGCCAGCACCGACAGCTCTGGGGCCAACGTCCTGACTTTC	CASTDSSGANVLTF
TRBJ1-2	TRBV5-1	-	TGCGCCAGCAGCTTGAAACCCGGAGGGGATGGCTACACCTTC	CASSLKPGGDGYTF
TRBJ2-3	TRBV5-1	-	TGCGCCAGCAGCTTGTGGGGCGGGGTGGAGACAGATACGCAGTATTTT	CASSLWGGVETDTQYF
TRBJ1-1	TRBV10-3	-	TGTGCCACGAATACGGACAAGGGAAGGAACACTGAAGCTTTCTTT	CATNTDKGRNTEAFF
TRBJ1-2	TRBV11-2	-	TGTGCCAGCAGCTTAAATCGTCTAGGAGACTATGGCTACACCTTC	CASSLNRLGDYGYTF
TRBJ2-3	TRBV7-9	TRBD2	TGTGCCAGCAGACTACTAGCGGGGACAGATACGCAGTATTTT	CASRLLAGTDTQYF
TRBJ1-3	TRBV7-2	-	TGTGCCAGCAGCTTAGATACGAACGCCGGGAACACCATATATTTT	CASSLDTNAGNTIYF
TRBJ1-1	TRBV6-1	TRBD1	TGTGCCAGCAGTGTCCACTTCCCGGGACAGGGAATGAACACTGAAGCTTTCTTT	CASSVHFPGQGMNTEAFF
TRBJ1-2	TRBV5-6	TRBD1	TGTGCCAGCAGCAGAACAGGGGTAAGGGATGCTAACTATGGCTACACCTTC	CASSRTGVRDANYGYTF